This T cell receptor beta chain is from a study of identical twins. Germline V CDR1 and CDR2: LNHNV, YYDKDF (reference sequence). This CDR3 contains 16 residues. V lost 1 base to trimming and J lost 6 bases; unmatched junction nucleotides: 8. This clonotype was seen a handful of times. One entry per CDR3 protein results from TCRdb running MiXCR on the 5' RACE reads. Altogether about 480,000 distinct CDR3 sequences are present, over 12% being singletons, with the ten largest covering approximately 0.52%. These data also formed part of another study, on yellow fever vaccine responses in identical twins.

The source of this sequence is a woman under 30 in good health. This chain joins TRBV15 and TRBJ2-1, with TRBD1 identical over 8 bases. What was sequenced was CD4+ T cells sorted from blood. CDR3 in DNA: TGTGCCACCAGCAGAGGACAGGGGATAGGAGGCAATGAGCAGTTCTTC. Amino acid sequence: CATSRGQGIGGNEQFF.